These T cell receptor beta chains were read from a single sample in a study of CXCR3-negative and CXCR3-positive naive CD8 T cells. TCRdb reprocessed the 5' RACE reads; each CDR3 protein has one entry and no DNA is given. With more than 80,000 distinct CDR3 sequences in the sample, the ten largest clones hold around 0.82%. Material for sequencing was naive CXCR3+ CD8+ T cells from blood. The source is a human donor in good health. Some clones in this sample may be carry-over from other donors' samples. Each CDR3 is given with its conserved first and last residue.

cdr3_aa: CASSPRQSRGDEQFF
j_call: TRBJ2-1
v_call: TRBV7-9

cdr3_aa: CASSPLETGDGTGELFF
j_call: TRBJ2-2
v_call: TRBV18

cdr3_aa: CASSPQGVRLQETQYF
j_call: TRBJ2-5
v_call: TRBV7-6

cdr3_aa: CASSLRDSGPYGYTF
j_call: TRBJ1-2
v_call: TRBV7-2

cdr3_aa: CASSLASSQGGEQYF
j_call: TRBJ2-7
v_call: TRBV5-1

cdr3_aa: CASSDPVHTDTQYF
j_call: TRBJ2-3
v_call: TRBV2

cdr3_aa: CASSSIHWGTQETQYF
j_call: TRBJ2-5
v_call: TRBV27

cdr3_aa: CASSLAGVGEQFF
j_call: TRBJ2-1
v_call: TRBV28

cdr3_aa: CSDAGLGLTDTQYF
j_call: TRBJ2-3
v_call: TRBV20-1

cdr3_aa: CASSLGGSGANVLTF
j_call: TRBJ2-6
v_call: TRBV11-2

cdr3_aa: CASPEEGGLLSTDTQYF
j_call: TRBJ2-3
v_call: TRBV12-3/TRBV12-4

cdr3_aa: CASSSTSESSSYEQYF
j_call: TRBJ2-7
v_call: TRBV7-9

cdr3_aa: CASSTLAGGPREQYF
j_call: TRBJ2-7
v_call: TRBV7-2

cdr3_aa: CASSPDSGTVAWEQYF
j_call: TRBJ2-7
v_call: TRBV12-3/TRBV12-4

cdr3_aa: CASSFGTGGPEAFF
j_call: TRBJ1-1
v_call: TRBV4-3

cdr3_aa: CASSTGYNEQFF
j_call: TRBJ2-1
v_call: TRBV19

cdr3_aa: CASTPGGLDEKLFF
j_call: TRBJ1-4
v_call: TRBV5-5

cdr3_aa: CASSGDRGPGNTIYF
j_call: TRBJ1-3
v_call: TRBV12-3/TRBV12-4

cdr3_aa: CSVDAGQRTDTQYF
j_call: TRBJ2-3
v_call: TRBV29-1

cdr3_aa: CASSPTGAPETQYF
j_call: TRBJ2-5
v_call: TRBV5-1

cdr3_aa: CASTPRGNTEAFF
j_call: TRBJ1-1
v_call: TRBV5-8

cdr3_aa: CASSLLASRRDQPQHF
j_call: TRBJ1-5
v_call: TRBV5-5

cdr3_aa: CAWMDSSYGYTF
j_call: TRBJ1-2
v_call: TRBV30

cdr3_aa: CASSYYNSLAFF
j_call: TRBJ2-1
v_call: TRBV6-2/TRBV6-3

cdr3_aa: CASSLRGYEQYF
j_call: TRBJ2-7
v_call: TRBV13

cdr3_aa: CASSLVGREQETQYF
j_call: TRBJ2-5
v_call: TRBV28

cdr3_aa: CSVDGGSTYEQYF
j_call: TRBJ2-7
v_call: TRBV29-1

cdr3_aa: CASSSGPGGTDTQYF
j_call: TRBJ2-3
v_call: TRBV5-1

cdr3_aa: CASSYGGEGTEAFF
j_call: TRBJ1-1
v_call: TRBV6-5

cdr3_aa: CASSLVADNTGELFF
j_call: TRBJ2-2
v_call: TRBV5-5

cdr3_aa: CASSQTAYVYQETQYF
j_call: TRBJ2-5
v_call: TRBV3-1